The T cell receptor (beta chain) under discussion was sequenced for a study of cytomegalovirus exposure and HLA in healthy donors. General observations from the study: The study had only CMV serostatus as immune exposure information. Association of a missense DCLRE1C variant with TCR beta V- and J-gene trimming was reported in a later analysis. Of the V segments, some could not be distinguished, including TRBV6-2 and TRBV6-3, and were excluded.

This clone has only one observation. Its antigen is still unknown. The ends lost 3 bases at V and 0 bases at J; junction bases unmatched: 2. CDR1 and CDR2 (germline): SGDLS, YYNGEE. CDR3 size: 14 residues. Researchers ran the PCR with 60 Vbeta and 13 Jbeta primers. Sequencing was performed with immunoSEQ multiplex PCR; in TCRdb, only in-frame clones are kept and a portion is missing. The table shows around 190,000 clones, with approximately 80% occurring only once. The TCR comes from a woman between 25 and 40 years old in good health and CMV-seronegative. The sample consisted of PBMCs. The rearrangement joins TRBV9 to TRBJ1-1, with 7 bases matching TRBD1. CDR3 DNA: TGTGCCAGCAGCGGACAGGGTTTGAACACTGAAGCTTTCTTT. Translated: CASSGQGLNTEAFF. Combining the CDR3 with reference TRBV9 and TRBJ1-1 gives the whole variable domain DSGVTQTPKHLITATGQRVTLRCSPRSGDLSVYWYQQSLDQGLQFLIQYYNGEERAKGNILERFSAQQFPDLHSELNLSSLELGDSALYFCASSGQGLNTEAFFGQGTRLTVV.